This entry features one T cell receptor (beta chain) sequence. The specificity of this receptor is unknown. No base qualities exist here, and no much larger clone lies one base off it. The immunoSEQ Assay, a bias-controlled multiplex PCR, was used to amplify TCRbeta CDR3 regions from genomic DNA. As for the original processing: The number of nucleated cells in each sample was estimated from the amplification of reference gene primers within the assay. To quantify the absolute abundance of each unique TCRbeta CDR3 rearrangement, sequence reads were collapsed and filtered. For each sample, productive Simpson clonality was calculated as the square root of Simpson's diversity index across productive rearrangements. TCRdb's version of the immuneACCESS table is confined to in-frame rearrangements and falls short of the full clone set. An unresolved V gene accounts for under half of the shortfall where checked; the remainder is of unknown origin. The D gene and trimming were derived from the DNA, and the V and J assignments and clone size from that table. The sample includes roughly 200,000 clones, with over 75% observed a single time. The ten largest clones represent approximately 3% of the sample.

After removal of 5 bases from V and 1 base from J, the junction retains 5 bases not matched to a gene. CDR1 and CDR2, per the germline V gene, are SGHTS and YDEGEE. Spanning cysteine to phenylalanine, the CDR3 consists of 15 amino acids. Only the CDR3 region is kept as DNA, spanning 45 bases read in frame from base 1. The data were obtained in a study of blood T cell repertoires in COVID-19 (dated by TCRdb to the early 2020s). Notes on the research overall: Collaborator samples came from the United States, Italy and Spain and covered acute and convalescent phases of COVID-19. The material from the prospective study consisted of cDNA or gDNA derived from T cells, B-cell-depleted T cells, or PBMCs. Deeply sampled blood TCRbeta repertoires from subjects exposed to, actively infected with, or recovered from COVID-19 were included in the dataset. The repertoires were made available in a free public database intended to serve as a resource for research on the immune response to SARS-CoV-2. The samples were drawn from the first 160 participants of the ongoing ImmuneRACE study and from more than 1,000 subjects provided by 6 global collaborators. Sample metadata almost always included a de-identified subject ID, COVID-19 status, age in years and sex. Where available, HLA class I and class II types were obtained from metadata supplied by the sample provider rather than from assay-based typing.

Paper-wide results and their limitations: The quantity of clinical and demographic metadata differed by source and by participant and was supplied without curation.

The collaborating institutions used their own protocols to collect whole blood in K2EDTA tubes. For TCRbeta analysis, collaborators shipped samples in one of three forms: frozen whole blood, isolated PBMCs, or DNA extracted from either of those sample types. Recombination joined TRBV5-8 with TRBJ2-2; 7 junctional bases match TRBD1. Sequenced input: peripheral blood. The sequence was obtained from a woman at least 80 years old with active or convalescent COVID-19. The CDR3 is CASRWRTGNTGELFF. The DNA sequence reads TGTGCCAGCAGGTGGAGGACAGGGAACACCGGGGAGCTGTTTTTT.